The 30 T cell receptor beta chains in this list originate from one sample, sequenced in a study of blood T cell repertoires in COVID-19. This table comes from immunoSEQ multiplex PCR, and its TCRdb copy is limited to in-frame clones, with some not included. The data show roughly 76,000 clones, roughly 91% seen once. Material for sequencing was peripheral blood. The receptor set was obtained from a woman aged 18-29 years with acute or convalescent COVID-19.

The V call is TRBV5-5, the J call TRBJ1-1; D might be TRBD1 (5 bases). V was clipped by 1 base and J by 5 bases, with 12 bases between them. The V gene's germline CDR1 is SGHKS and CDR2 YYEKEE (reference sequence). The CDR3 covers 14 residues. CDR3 residues: CASSLRGVGTEAFF. In nucleotides, the CDR3 is TGTGCCAGCAGCTTGAGGGGTGTGGGGACTGAAGCTTTCTTT.

J is TRBJ2-7 and V is TRBV5-1, with D perhaps TRBD2 (5 bases). V lost 0 bases, J lost 6 bases, and 10 bases lay in between. In germline, CDR1 is SGHRS, CDR2 YFSETQ. CDR3 length: 13 residues. Here the CDR3 DNA reads TGCGCCAGCAGCTTGGCCGGGGATGGCGAGCAGTACTTC. Its translation: CASSLAGDGEQYF.

The chain employs TRBV28 and TRBJ1-5, with 10 bases matching TRBD1. There are 16 residues in the CDR3. CDR1 and CDR2 from the germline V gene are MDHEN and SYDVKM. V shed 6 bases and J 7 bases; nucleotides not matched to a gene: 12. CDR3 bases: TGTGCCAGCAGAGATCGACAGGGGGCAGAATTACAGCCCCAGCATTTT. This codes for CASRDRQGAELQPQHF.

This chain joins TRBV4-3 and TRBJ2-3, with 7 bases identical to TRBD2. Looked up from germline, CDR1 is LGHNA and CDR2 is YSLEER. This CDR3 has 13 amino acids. Trimming at V came to 6 bases and at J to 0 bases, leaving 0 bases not matched to a gene. CDR3 sequence reads: CASRGGSTDTQYF. For the CDR3, the DNA is TGCGCCAGCAGGGGGGGGAGCACAGATACGCAGTATTTT.

This chain's CDR3 is CASKLAGEGQETQYF. In nucleotides, the CDR3 is TGCGCCAGCAAGCTAGCGGGAGAAGGTCAAGAGACCCAGTACTTC. The genes are TRBV10-2 and TRBJ2-5, with 10 bases aligning to TRBD2. Germline values: CDR1 WSHSY, CDR2 SAAADI. The CDR3 is 15 amino acids. V was pared by 7 bases and J by 2 bases, with 7 bases of the junction left unmatched.

The chain combines TRBV19 with TRBJ1-6; 8 positions match TRBD1. The CDR3 runs 15 residues. The J segment lost 11 bases and the V segment lost 4 bases, leaving 10 bases of the junction unmatched. Germline CDR1 and CDR2: LNHDA and SQIVND (reference sequence). In DNA form, the CDR3 reads TGTGCCAGTAGTACCCAGAAAACAGGGGGTGCACCCCTCCACTTT. Encoded protein: CASSTQKTGGAPLHF.

The chain recombines TRBV27 with TRBJ1-6; possible D gene TRBD1, 5 bases. In germline, CDR1 is MNHEY, CDR2 SMNVEV (reference sequence). The CDR3 covers 13 residues. Trimming took 2 bases from V and 6 from J, leaving 5 bases between them. CDR3 region: CASSLDSNSPLHF. The CDR3 DNA is TGTGCCAGCAGTTTAGACAGTAATTCACCCCTCCACTTT.

The chain joins TRBV5-6 to TRBJ2-1, with D possibly matching TRBD2 (6 bases). V shed 0 bases and J shed 10 bases, with 20 bases lying between them. Germline V lookup: CDR1 SGHDT, CDR2 YYEEEE. This CDR3 is built from 16 residues. The CDR3 region has the DNA TGTGCCAGCAGCTTGGCCGAGACTAGTGGTGGAGCCGAGCAGTTCTTC. The encoded protein is CASSLAETSGGAEQFF. The complete variable domain, with remaining parts taken from reference TRBV5-6 and TRBJ2-1, reads DAGVTQSPTHLIKTRGQQVTLRCSPKSGHDTVSWYQQALGQGPQFIFQYYEEEERQRGNFPDRFSGHQFPNYSSELNVNALLLGDSALYLCASSLAETSGGAEQFFGPGTRLTVL.

J is TRBJ2-5 and V is TRBV29-1, with 9 bases aligning to TRBD1. Trimming removed 4 bases from V and 3 bases from J; junction bases left unmatched: 3. The CDR3 has 13 amino acids. Germline values: CDR1 SQVTM, CDR2 ANQGSEA. CDR3 in amino acids: CSVAGTGKETQYF. For the CDR3, the DNA is TGCAGCGTTGCCGGGACAGGGAAAGAGACCCAGTACTTC.

The chain carries TRBV5-5 and TRBJ2-6, with D possibly matching TRBD2 (5 bases). This CDR3 has 20 amino acids. Per the germline V gene, CDR1 is SGHKS and CDR2 is YYEKEE (reference sequence). The V and J ends lost 0 bases and 0 bases respectively, with 19 bases between them. DNA of the CDR3: TGTGCCAGCAGCTTGGTTCCGAGAGTCGGGGAGAGCTCTGGGGCCAACGTCCTGACTTTC. It codes for CASSLVPRVGESSGANVLTF.

V usage is TRBV5-6 and J usage is TRBJ2-3, with 10 nucleotides matching TRBD2. This CDR3 has 16 amino acids. The trim removed 2 bases at V and 0 bases at J, leaving 3 bases unmatched. CDR1 and CDR2 from the germline V gene are SGHDT and YYEEEE. The CDR3 protein is CASSLRTSGSTDTQYF. DNA of the CDR3: TGTGCCAGCAGCTTACGGACTAGCGGTAGCACAGATACGCAGTATTTT. Combining the CDR3 with reference TRBV5-6 and TRBJ2-3 gives the whole variable domain DAGVTQSPTHLIKTRGQQVTLRCSPKSGHDTVSWYQQALGQGPQFIFQYYEEEERQRGNFPDRFSGHQFPNYSSELNVNALLLGDSALYLCASSLRTSGSTDTQYFGPGTRLTVL.

This chain connects TRBV15 to TRBJ2-1; D is uncertain. The length of the CDR3 is 16 residues. CDR1 and CDR2 from the germline V gene are LNHNV and YYDKDF (reference sequence). The ends were cut back, 3 bases at V and 9 bases at J, with 21 bases in the middle. The CDR3 coding sequence is TGTGCCACCAGCAGTCCAAAAGACTCGCCCCAGATTGAGCAGTTCTTC. This encodes CATSSPKDSPQIEQFF.

This clone was recorded only once. The chain is built from TRBV3-1 (or the pseudogene TRBV3-2) and TRBJ2-3; 7 bases match TRBD2. Germline V gene lookup returns CDR1 LGHDT and CDR2 YNNKEL (reference sequence). The CDR3 totals 16 residues. V dropped 0 bases and J dropped 0; count of bases not matched to a gene: 3. The CDR3 DNA reads as TGTGCCAGCAGCCAAGAGACTAGCATTAGCACAGATACGCAGTATTTT. Protein sequence: CASSQETSISTDTQYF.

The chain carries TRBV5-5 and TRBJ2-1; a possible D gene is TRBD1 (5 bases). Per germline, CDR1 SGHKS and CDR2 YYEKEE (reference sequence). The CDR3 runs 17 residues. Trimming cost V 0 bases and J 2 bases, with 15 bases left between them. The CDR3 DNA reads TGTGCCAGCAGCTTGGCCCGGACACCTACCCCCTACAATGAGCAGTTCTTC. This codes for CASSLARTPTPYNEQFF.

This clone occurred once. This sequence joins TRBV4-1 and TRBJ1-4; 7 nucleotides match TRBD1. The germline V gene has CDR1 MGHRA and CDR2 YSYEKL. This CDR3 has 14 residues. The junction had 11 bases not matched to a gene; V was cut back by 6 bases and J by 10 bases. The CDR3 protein is CASSPGGDQRKLFF. The CDR3 coding sequence is TGCGCCAGCAGTCCAGGGGGAGACCAGAGAAAACTGTTTTTT.

The chain links TRBV6-2 or TRBV6-3 to TRBJ1-2, with 7 bases matching TRBD1. V dropped 4 bases and J dropped 5; count of bases not matched to a gene: 13. Per the germline V gene, CDR1 is MNHEY and CDR2 is SVGEGT. This CDR3 is built from 16 residues. CDR3 DNA sequence: TGTGCCAGCAGTTCCCAGACAGACAGGGCGAGATATGGCTACACCTTC. Translated: CASSSQTDRARYGYTF.

V and J are TRBV15 and TRBJ2-5, with a weak D call TRBD2 (5 bases). Germline CDR1 is LNHNV and CDR2 is YYDKDF (reference sequence). This CDR3 has 19 residues. Trimming stripped 0 bases from V and 4 bases from J, with 24 bases between. The CDR3 here is CATSRDLRLEGPSGETQYF. CDR3 sequence (DNA): TGTGCCACCAGCAGAGATCTAAGGTTAGAGGGTCCAAGTGGAGAGACCCAGTACTTC.

Only one count was recorded for this clone. The V gene is TRBV4-3, the J gene TRBJ2-7; the match to TRBD2 covers 7 bases. CDR3 length: 15 amino acids. J lost 0 bases, V lost 1 base, and 3 bases had no gene match. Germline V gene data show CDR1 as LGHNA and CDR2 as YSLEER. The CDR3 region has the DNA TGCGCCAGCAGCCAAGGACTAGCAGACTCCTACGAGCAGTACTTC. Translating gives CASSQGLADSYEQYF.

The chain's CDR3 is CASSQDTGGAVDYGYTF. CDR3 bases: TGTGCCAGCAGCCAAGACACAGGGGGCGCAGTAGACTATGGCTACACCTTC. The gene calls are TRBV3-1 (or the pseudogene TRBV3-2) and TRBJ1-2, with 9 bases that match TRBD1. The CDR3 extends over 17 amino acids. V gave up 0 bases and J gave up 3 bases; unmatched junction bases: 8. CDR1 is LGHDT, CDR2 YNNKEL, per germline (reference sequence).

V is TRBV2 and J is TRBJ1-3; D is uncertain. The CDR3 contains 14 residues. Trimming stripped 3 bases from V and 0 bases from J, with 6 bases between. CDR1 SNHLY and CDR2 FYNNEI come from the germline V gene. CDR3 in amino acids: CASSDFSSGNTIYF. DNA for the CDR3: TGTGCCAGCAGTGATTTCAGCTCTGGAAACACCATATATTTT.

The genes are TRBV14 and TRBJ1-1; maybe TRBD1 (6 bases). Trimming stripped 1 base from V and 4 bases from J, with 13 bases between. CDR1 is SGHDN and CDR2 is FVKESK in the germline V gene. This CDR3 comprises 15 residues. The CDR3 nucleotides read TGTGCCAGCAGCCAAGGCCAGGGGTGGGGCACTGAAGCTTTCTTT. Translating gives CASSQGQGWGTEAFF.

The chain is built from TRBV30 and TRBJ2-7; tentative D call: TRBD1 (6 bases). Per germline, CDR1 GTSNPN and CDR2 SVGIG (reference sequence). The ends were cut back, 3 bases at V and 7 bases at J, with 16 bases in the middle. This CDR3 region has 13 residues. The CDR3 nucleotides read TGTGCCTGGAGCCCGGGACATTATGGGGAGCAGTACTTC. It encodes CAWSPGHYGEQYF.

The V and J genes are TRBV9 and TRBJ2-1; TRBD2 aligns across 10 bases. This CDR3 spans 15 amino acids. The ends lost 0 bases at V and 11 bases at J; junction bases unmatched: 8. Germline V gene data show CDR1 as SGDLS and CDR2 as YYNGEE. The CDR3 is CASSVESGRDPQQFF. The CDR3 DNA is TGTGCCAGCAGCGTAGAGAGCGGGAGGGACCCCCAGCAGTTCTTC.

This chain uses TRBV19 with TRBJ2-3, with TRBD2 matching 8 bases. CDR3 size: 15 residues. The germline V gene has CDR1 LNHDA and CDR2 SQIVND (reference sequence). The V segment lost 5 bases and the J segment 3 bases; nucleotides outside the gene matches: 7. CDR3 DNA: TGTGCCAGTAGTGTGTCGGGGGGGATTACAGATACGCAGTATTTT. This encodes CASSVSGGITDTQYF. Drawing the rest from reference TRBV19 and TRBJ2-3, the complete variable domain is DGGITQSPKYLFRKEGQNVTLSCEQNLNHDAMYWYRQDPGQGLRLIYYSQIVNDFQKGDIAEGYSVSREKKESFPLTVTSAQKNPTAFYLCASSVSGGITDTQYFGPGTRLTVL.

The chain is built from TRBV10-3 and TRBJ1-1; 11 nucleotides agree with TRBD1. CDR1 is ENHRY and CDR2 is SYGVKD in the germline V gene. Trimming cost V 6 bases and J 5 bases; bases outside gene matches: 8. This CDR3 region has 15 residues. The CDR3 reads CAISKAGTGGTEAFF. The CDR3 DNA reads TGTGCCATCAGCAAAGCCGGGACAGGGGGAACTGAAGCTTTCTTT.

This chain uses TRBV25-1 with TRBJ1-1; 7 bases map to TRBD1. CDR1 is MGHDK and CDR2 is SYGVNS in the germline V gene. This CDR3 contains 14 residues. The V and J ends lost 5 bases and 9 bases, in that order; junction bases with no gene match: 12. CDR3 DNA: TGTGCCAGCAGTTTGGGCATTGACAGGGCAAAAGCTTTCTTT. Protein product: CASSLGIDRAKAFF.

The J gene is TRBJ2-3, the V gene TRBV5-1; D is perhaps TRBD1 (6 bases). Deletions cut 0 bases from V and 4 bases from J, with 9 bases between. The length of the CDR3 is 14 residues. Germline V gene lookup returns CDR1 SGHRS and CDR2 YFSETQ. The CDR3 region has the DNA TGCGCCAGCAGCTTGGACAGGGCAGCAGATACGCAGTATTTT. It codes for CASSLDRAADTQYF.

The chain recombines TRBV29-1 with TRBJ2-1, with 8 nucleotides matching TRBD1. The junction had 7 bases not matched to a gene; V was cut back by 2 bases and J by 7 bases. The CDR3 length is 14 residues. Germline V lookup: CDR1 SQVTM, CDR2 ANQGSEA. CDR3 residues: CSVEQGQVQNEQFF. Here the CDR3 DNA reads TGCAGCGTTGAACAGGGACAGGTTCAAAATGAGCAGTTCTTC.

This chain joins TRBV13 and TRBJ2-1; 11 positions match TRBD2. CDR1 PRHDT and CDR2 FYEKMQ come from the germline V gene (reference sequence). The ends lost 6 bases at V and 4 bases at J; junction bases unmatched: 5. CDR3 length: 15 residues. Here the CDR3 DNA reads TGTGCCAGCAGACGCCTAGCGGGAGGTTACAATGAGCAGTTCTTC. This gives the protein CASRRLAGGYNEQFF.

The chain links TRBV4-3 to TRBJ2-7; 9 bases agree with TRBD2. Germline V gives CDR1 LGHNA, CDR2 YSLEER. J was trimmed by 3 bases and V by 2 bases; bases with no gene match: 5. The CDR3 extends over 15 amino acids. In nucleotides, the CDR3 is TGCGCCAGCAGCCAATCTAGCGGGGTAATCTACGAGCAGTACTTC. This sequence encodes CASSQSSGVIYEQYF.